Below are 32 T cell receptor beta chains sequenced from a single sample in a study of neurological immune-mediated disorders. TCRdb reprocessed the 5' RACE reads via MiXCR and lists one record per CDR3 protein. Of about 21,000 distinct CDR3 sequences in the sample, approximately 15% were seen once. The sequenced sample consisted of CD8+ T cells from blood. Receptors were obtained from a woman younger than 35 with multiple sclerosis.

The chain employs TRBV5-5 and TRBJ2-3, with 9 bases aligning to TRBD1. The CDR3 length is 19 residues. CDR1 is SGHKS, CDR2 YYEKEE, per germline (reference sequence). J gave up 0 bases and V 2 bases, and 13 bases lay outside the gene matches. CDR3 amino acids: CASSFRSTGGFTSTDTQYF. The DNA of the CDR3 is TGTGCCAGCAGCTTCCGGTCGACAGGGGGGTTTACTAGCACAGATACGCAGTATTTT.

In this sample, this clonotype turned up many times. The chain combines TRBV13 with TRBJ2-7, with D uncertain. CDR1 and CDR2 from the germline V gene are PRHDT and FYEKMQ (reference sequence). This CDR3 spans 13 amino acids. Trimming cost V 5 bases and J 3 bases, with 11 bases left between them. The CDR3 sequence: CASSHILSYEQYF. The CDR3 nucleotides are TGTGCCAGCAGCCATATCTTAAGCTACGAGCAGTACTTC. Together with reference TRBV13 and TRBJ2-7, the CDR3 gives the full variable domain: AAGVIQSPRHLIKEKRETATLKCYPIPRHDTVYWYQQGPGQDPQFLISFYEKMQSDKGSIPDRFSAQQFSDYHSELNMSSLELGDSALYFCASSHILSYEQYFGPGTRLTVT.

By share, this clonotype counts as medium-sized (0.01 to 0.1%). Mismatch with germline at one junction end may stem from a read error. The rearrangement links TRBV7-7 to TRBJ2-3; perhaps D is TRBD1 or TRBD2 (6 bases each). Germline V lookup: CDR1 SSHAT, CDR2 FNYEAQ (reference sequence). The CDR3 spans 17 residues. The CDR3 sequence: CASSLSLGGRNTDTQYF. The CDR3 DNA reads as TGTGCTAGCAGCTTGTCCTTAGGGGGGAGAAACACAGATACGCAGTATTTT.

Relative to its sample, this clonotype is medium-sized. CDR3 DNA sequence: TGTGCCAGCAGTTTATCAGTTCCGGCCTCCTACGAGCAGTACTTC. Translation: CASSLSVPASYEQYF. The rearrangement uses TRBV28 and TRBJ2-7; D remains ambiguous. The CDR3 spans 15 residues. From germline, CDR1 is MDHEN and CDR2 SYDVKM. V was shortened by 1 base and J by 0 bases, with 10 bases between the two germline ends.

This clonotype was picked up a small number of times. The CDR3: CASSLFGIGDGYTF. Here the CDR3 DNA reads TGTGCCAGCAGTTTATTCGGGATAGGGGATGGCTACACCTTC. The V gene is TRBV28, the J gene TRBJ1-2; weak D call: TRBD1 (5 bases). V dropped 1 base and J dropped 6 bases, with 12 bases sitting between them. The CDR3 length is 14 residues. Per the germline V gene, CDR1 is MDHEN and CDR2 is SYDVKM.

This clonotype has ten or more counts. This rearrangement joins TRBV29-1 to TRBJ1-2; D gene ambiguous. Germline CDR1 and CDR2: SQVTM and ANQGSEA. V shed 4 bases and J shed 2 bases, with 20 bases lying between them. This CDR3 spans 16 amino acids. The CDR3 DNA is TGCAGCGTTGTCGGTCCGAGAGTGGGCAGGAACTATGGCTACACCTTC. Protein: CSVVGPRVGRNYGYTF.

In its sample, this clonotype was seen many times. This chain connects TRBV5-1 to TRBJ1-1; TRBD1 is a possible D gene (5 bases). The V gene lost 3 bases and the J gene lost 8 bases, with 23 bases spanning the gap. The CDR3 extends over 16 amino acids. Germline V gene data show CDR1 as SGHRS and CDR2 as YFSETQ. The CDR3 DNA follows: TGCGCCAGCAGCTCCGACGGGGTCAGACCCCGGGACGAAGCTTTCTTT. It specifies CASSSDGVRPRDEAFF.

This clonotype was counted at least ten times. The V call is TRBV5-5, the J call TRBJ1-2; 7 bases line up with TRBD1. CDR1 is SGHKS and CDR2 is YYEKEE in the germline V gene (reference sequence). CDR3 length equals 14 residues. Germline trimming cut 2 bases from V and 4 bases from J; bases unmatched to any gene: 5. As DNA, the CDR3 is TGTGCCAGCAGCTTAGGGGACAGCGTCTATGGCTACACCTTC. Protein product: CASSLGDSVYGYTF.

This clonotype was counted ten times or more. This sequence joins TRBV6-6 and TRBJ2-7, with a tentative D call TRBD2 (6 bases). The CDR3 has 15 amino acids. The germline V and J ends were trimmed by 0 bases and 2 bases, with 11 bases remaining between them. Per germline, CDR1 MNHNY and CDR2 SVGAGI (reference sequence). CDR3 sequence: CASSYSGGAPYEQYV. For the CDR3, the DNA is TGTGCCAGCAGTTACTCCGGGGGAGCCCCCTACGAGCAGTACGTC.

Ten or more counts support this clonotype. The junction and the germline gene differ at one end; a read error may be behind it. V is TRBV7-9 and J is TRBJ2-1; 11 bases map to TRBD2. Germline V gene lookup returns CDR1 SEHNR and CDR2 FQNEAQ (reference sequence). This CDR3 is built from 17 residues. CDR3 residues: CTSSSGLAGGPSYEQFF. The CDR3 nucleotides are TGTACCAGCAGCTCGGGTTTAGCGGGGGGGCCCAGCTATGAGCAGTTCTTT.

This clonotype is deemed medium-sized. V is TRBV5-1 and J is TRBJ1-1, with no clear D. CDR3 length: 15 residues. CDR1 and CDR2 (germline): SGHRS, YFSETQ. With 7 bases removed from V and 3 bases from J, the gap between germline ends came to 19 bases. Here the CDR3 reads CASSPRKKVDTEAFF. CDR3 sequence (DNA): TGCGCCAGCTCGCCCCGAAAAAAGGTGGACACTGAAGCTTTCTTT.

This clonotype appeared many times. The V gene is TRBV6-5, the J gene TRBJ2-3; weak D call: TRBD2 (5 bases). The germline CDR1 and CDR2 sequences are MNHEY and SVGAGI. CDR3 length equals 17 residues. Between the trimmed V and J ends, which lost 0 bases and 1 base, there was a span of 14 bases. The CDR3 DNA sequence: TGTGCCAGCAGTTACTCGTCGGGCGGGCTGGGCACAGATACGCAGTATTTT. It yields the protein CASSYSSGGLGTDTQYF.

This clonotype was seen repeatedly, ten times or more. V gene TRBV29-1 combines with J gene TRBJ2-6; weak D call: TRBD2 (5 bases). V lost 6 bases and J lost 0, with 15 bases in between. The CDR3 runs 16 residues. Germline loops: CDR1 SQVTM, CDR2 ANQGSEA. The CDR3 sequence: CSVPERAFSGANVLTF. CDR3 sequence (DNA): TGCAGCGTCCCCGAGAGGGCCTTCTCTGGGGCCAACGTCCTGACTTTC. Together with reference TRBV29-1 and TRBJ2-6, the CDR3 gives the full variable domain: SAVISQKPSRDICQRGTSLTIQCQVDSQVTMMFWYRQQPGQSLTLIATANQGSEATYESGFVIDKFPISRPNLTFSTLTVSNMSPEDSSIYLCSVPERAFSGANVLTFGAGSRLTVL.

This clonotype has only a few counts. The chain joins TRBV29-1 to TRBJ2-1; D is possibly TRBD1 (6 bases). Trimming removed 1 base from V and 3 bases from J, with 7 bases in between. Germline CDR1 and CDR2: SQVTM and ANQGSEA. CDR3 length equals 13 residues. Here the CDR3 DNA reads TGCAGCGTTGAAGGGACAGACTACAATGAGCAGTTCTTC. Translated: CSVEGTDYNEQFF.

The genes are TRBV5-1 and TRBJ1-1; 7 bases are a match to TRBD1. V shed 0 bases and J 4 bases; nucleotides not matched to a gene: 9. This CDR3 contains 16 residues. CDR1 is SGHRS, CDR2 YFSETQ, per germline. The CDR3 loop is CASSLAQGGISTEAFF. CDR3 DNA sequence: TGCGCCAGCAGCTTGGCTCAGGGGGGGATAAGCACTGAAGCTTTCTTT.

The sample holds many counts of this clonotype. The J gene is TRBJ2-5, the V gene TRBV6-5; 8 nucleotides match TRBD1. V shed 5 bases and J 5 bases; nucleotides not matched to a gene: 4. The CDR3 is 13 residues long. From germline, CDR1 is MNHEY and CDR2 SVGAGI. This CDR3 reads CASSGTGFETQYF. The CDR3 DNA reads TGTGCCAGCAGTGGGACAGGATTCGAGACCCAGTACTTC.

CDR3: CASSLRSTGPPYEQYF. As DNA, the CDR3 is TGCGCCAGCAGCTTGAGGTCGACAGGGCCCCCCTACGAGCAGTACTTC. The rearrangement links TRBV5-1 to TRBJ2-7; 7 nucleotides line up with TRBD1. J gave up 2 bases and V 1 base, and 9 bases lay outside the gene matches. The CDR3 is 16 amino acids. The germline CDR1 and CDR2 sequences are SGHRS and YFSETQ.

This clonotype was detected ten times or more. This chain uses TRBV6-5 with TRBJ2-1; no definite D call. Trimming shortened V by 2 bases and J by 4 bases, and 12 bases separated the two germline ends. There are 15 residues in the CDR3. Germline V lookup: CDR1 MNHEY, CDR2 SVGAGI. CDR3 residues: CASSYANNWYNEQFF. The CDR3 coding sequence is TGTGCCAGCAGTTACGCCAATAATTGGTACAATGAGCAGTTCTTC.

The sample holds many counts of this clonotype. This chain uses TRBV27 with TRBJ2-7; 10 bases align to TRBD1. With V trimmed by 5 bases and J by 2 bases, 3 bases remained unmatched. The CDR3 has 14 residues. The germline V gene encodes CDR1 MNHEY and CDR2 SMNVEV (reference sequence). The DNA for the CDR3 is TGTGCCAGCAGTACCGGACAGGGGGCCTACGAGCAGTACGTC. It encodes CASSTGQGAYEQYV.

In its sample, this clonotype was seen many times. CDR3 residues: CASSRYNSELAGGTYNEQFF. DNA for the CDR3: TGCGCCAGCAGCCGGTATAACTCGGAACTAGCGGGAGGAACGTACAATGAGCAGTTCTTC. The chain links TRBV4-3 to TRBJ2-1, with 12 bases fitting TRBD2. Germline CDR1 reads LGHNA; CDR2 reads YSLEER. V dropped 4 bases and J dropped 4; count of bases not matched to a gene: 17. CDR3 length equals 20 residues.

This clonotype was seen more than once but under ten times. V usage is TRBV7-2 and J usage is TRBJ2-1, with 8 nucleotides matching TRBD2. V dropped 3 bases and J dropped 7; count of bases not matched to a gene: 8. From germline, CDR1 is SGHTA and CDR2 FQGNSA. This CDR3 contains 15 residues. The CDR3 coding sequence is TGTGCCAGCAGCTTTTTACGGGAGGGGTGGAATGAGCAGTTCTTC. The encoded protein is CASSFLREGWNEQFF.

This clonotype showed up many times. The gene calls are TRBV20-1 and TRBJ2-7; D could derive from TRBD1 or TRBD2 (5 bases each). Germline CDR1 reads DFQATT; CDR2 reads SNEGSKA (reference sequence). Deletions cut 3 bases from V and 0 bases from J, with 9 bases between. This CDR3 is built from 13 residues. The chain's CDR3 is CSARGVSSYEQYF. In DNA, the CDR3 is TGCAGTGCTAGGGGGGTGAGCTCCTACGAGCAGTACTTC.

There are many counts of this clonotype. The V call is TRBV2, the J call TRBJ2-1; TRBD2 agrees at 11 bases. The CDR3 is 15 amino acids. V trimming: 2 bases; J trimming: 6 bases; junction bases outside the gene matches: 3. The V gene's germline CDR1 is SNHLY and CDR2 FYNNEI. The CDR3 bases are TGTGCCAGCAGTGAACTAGCGGGGGGAGGCAATGAGCAGTTCTTC. Protein sequence: CASSELAGGGNEQFF.

This clonotype was counted ten times or more. CDR3 bases: TGTGCCATCAGTGGTTTTAGTCGGGGTTCGGCCCAGCATTTT. It yields the protein CAISGFSRGSAQHF. The chain joins TRBV10-3 to TRBJ1-5, with no clear D. CDR1 and CDR2 from the germline V gene are ENHRY and SYGVKD. Trimming cost V 4 bases and J 11 bases, with 18 bases left between them. The CDR3 is made up of 14 amino acids.

This clonotype was counted at least ten times. The J gene is TRBJ2-5, the V gene TRBV13; TRBD2 matches at 13 bases. The CDR3 length is 16 residues. Germline V gene sequence: CDR1 PRHDT, CDR2 FYEKMQ (reference sequence). V lost 8 bases and J lost 4; bases outside the gene matches: 10. For the CDR3, the DNA is TGTGCCAGCGGAGGACTAGCGGGAGTTGGCGCAGAGACCCAGTACTTC. Translating it yields CASGGLAGVGAETQYF.

In this sample, this clonotype turned up many times. The rearrangement links TRBV29-1 to TRBJ2-1; 7 nucleotides agree with TRBD2. This CDR3 has 16 amino acids. V was clipped by 0 bases and J by 0 bases; unmatched bases: 5. In germline, CDR1 is SQVTM, CDR2 ANQGSEA. This chain's CDR3 is CSVEEDGRSSYNEQFF. Written as DNA, the CDR3 is TGCAGCGTTGAAGAAGACGGGAGGAGCTCCTACAATGAGCAGTTCTTC.

The table lists this clonotype with many counts. This CDR3 is CASRTREPEVAKNIQYF. The CDR3 DNA reads as TGTGCCAGCAGAACCCGGGAGCCGGAGGTAGCCAAAAACATTCAGTACTTC. The genes are TRBV6-5 and TRBJ2-4; TRBD2 might be the D (6 bases). Germline CDR1 reads MNHEY; CDR2 reads SVGAGI. V lost 6 bases and J 0 bases, leaving 18 bases between the germline ends. The CDR3 runs 17 residues.

This clonotype qualifies as medium-sized (0.01 to 0.1%). The CDR3 is CASRTGLAGGDEQFF. The CDR3 DNA reads TGTGCCAGCAGAACGGGACTAGCGGGAGGCGATGAGCAGTTCTTC. V is TRBV11-2 and J is TRBJ2-1, with 15 bases aligning to TRBD2. The CDR3 covers 15 residues. Germline V lookup: CDR1 SGHAT, CDR2 FQNNGV. J was trimmed by 8 bases and V by 6 bases; bases with no gene match: 5.

There are many counts of this clonotype. The CDR3 is CASSFRTGLNSPLHF. The CDR3 nucleotides are TGTGCCAGCAGTTTTAGGACAGGGTTGAATTCACCCCTCCACTTT. The chain recombines TRBV6-2 or TRBV6-3 with TRBJ1-6; 8 positions match TRBD1. The CDR3 is 15 amino acids. After removal of 4 bases from V and 7 bases from J, the junction contained 6 bases not matched to a gene. In germline, CDR1 is MNHEY, CDR2 SVGEGT.

This clonotype was counted at least ten times. This chain uses TRBV12-3 or TRBV12-4 with TRBJ2-2, with D perhaps matching TRBD1 (6 bases). The ends were cut back, 4 bases at V and 0 bases at J, with 9 bases in the middle. The length of the CDR3 is 15 residues. As DNA, the CDR3 is TGTGCCAGCAGTTACAGGGCTACGAACACCGGGGAGCTGTTTTTT. Protein: CASSYRATNTGELFF.

The J gene is TRBJ2-1, the V gene TRBV5-3, with D perhaps being TRBD1 or TRBD2 (5 bases each). TRBV5-3 is an ORF; its function is uncertain. CDR3 length: 13 residues. Trimming took off 2 bases at V and 9 bases at J, with 12 bases between the two ends. CDR3 DNA sequence: TGTGCCAGAAGCTTCCCCCAGGGAGTTGAGCAGTTCTTC. Encoded protein: CARSFPQGVEQFF.

This clonotype has a count of ten or more. The gene calls are TRBV7-9 and TRBJ2-1; D unclear. Germline assignment: CDR1 SEHNR and CDR2 FQNEAQ (reference sequence). The CDR3 spans 19 residues. Trimming cost V 2 bases and J 4 bases, with 24 bases left between them. CDR3 sequence: CASSLLRLDAWSAYNEQFF. The CDR3 DNA follows: TGTGCCAGCAGCTTATTGCGGTTAGACGCGTGGTCTGCATACAATGAGCAGTTCTTC.